These 30 T cell receptor beta chains were sequenced from one sample in a study of T cell responses to AZD1222 COVID-19 vaccine. Sequencing was performed with immunoSEQ multiplex PCR; in TCRdb, only in-frame clones are kept and a portion is missing. The sample shows roughly 120,000 clones, approximately 91% of them seen only once. Source: peripheral blood, taken on day 0 of MenACWY control vaccination. The receptors were gathered from an adult in good health.

The CDR3 reads CASGTVPNQPQHF. The CDR3 region has the DNA TGTGCCAGCGGGACAGTCCCCAATCAGCCCCAGCATTTT. The chain carries TRBV6-1 and TRBJ1-5; 7 nucleotides align to TRBD1. The V and J ends lost 8 bases and 3 bases, in that order; junction bases with no gene match: 4. There are 13 residues in the CDR3. Germline V lookup: CDR1 MNHNS, CDR2 SASEGT.

This clone was detected only once. This chain joins TRBV15 and TRBJ1-5, with 7 bases that match TRBD1. The CDR3 covers 16 residues. CDR1 and CDR2 from the germline V gene are LNHNV and YYDKDF (reference sequence). V trimming: 0 bases; J trimming: 6 bases; junction bases outside the gene matches: 8. CDR3 amino acids: CATSRDWSGGIQPQHF. The CDR3 nucleotides are TGTGCCACCAGCAGAGATTGGTCAGGGGGTATTCAGCCCCAGCATTTT.

The chain employs TRBV3-1 (or the pseudogene TRBV3-2) and TRBJ2-7; 16 nucleotides match TRBD2. CDR1 is LGHDT, CDR2 YNNKEL, per germline (reference sequence). CDR3 length equals 20 residues. V was clipped by 2 bases and J by 3 bases; unmatched bases: 13. For the CDR3, the DNA is TGTGCCAGCAGCCAAATTTGGGAGGGACTAGCGGGAGGGCAGGACTACGAGCAGTACTTC. Translating gives CASSQIWEGLAGGQDYEQYF.

The J gene is TRBJ2-7, the V gene TRBV4-3, with 11 positions matching TRBD2. CDR3 length: 16 residues. The germline gives CDR1 LGHNA, CDR2 YSLEER. V shed 0 bases, J shed 4 bases, and the junction held 5 bases outside the gene matches. Here the CDR3 reads CASSQDLSSGGYEQYF. The DNA of the CDR3 is TGCGCCAGCAGCCAAGATTTGTCTAGCGGGGGGTACGAGCAGTACTTC.

The J gene is TRBJ1-2, the V gene TRBV12-3 or TRBV12-4, with TRBD1 matching over 7 bases. V was pared by 6 bases and J by 5 bases, with 6 bases of the junction left unmatched. This CDR3 has 13 residues. In nucleotides, the CDR3 is TGTGCCAGCAGCCCGGGACAGCAATATGGCTACACCTTC. This codes for CASSPGQQYGYTF.

This clone was recorded once. The gene calls are TRBV30 and TRBJ1-4; possible D gene TRBD1, 5 bases. Germline assignment: CDR1 GTSNPN and CDR2 SVGIG (reference sequence). The CDR3 covers 14 residues. V was trimmed by 5 bases and J by 5 bases, leaving 15 bases between them. DNA for the CDR3: TGTGCCTGGTGGGGCGGGGGGATAAATGAAAAACTGTTTTTT. Translated: CAWWGGGINEKLFF.

The chain is built from TRBV4-3 and TRBJ1-2, with D tentatively TRBD1 (6 bases). V shed 1 base and J shed 4 bases, with 13 bases lying between them. In germline, CDR1 is LGHNA, CDR2 YSLEER. The CDR3 spans 15 residues. The CDR3 bases are TGCGCCAGCAGCCAAGGCCCAGGGGTCGGCTATGGCTACACCTTC. It encodes CASSQGPGVGYGYTF.

In this sample, this clone turned up once. The V call is TRBV19, the J call TRBJ2-2; 10 bases line up with TRBD1. The germline CDR1 and CDR2 sequences are LNHDA and SQIVND (reference sequence). This CDR3 contains 17 residues. The junction had 11 bases not matched to a gene; V was cut back by 5 bases and J by 5 bases. CDR3 sequence (DNA): TGTGCCAGTAGTTTGGACGGACAGGGGGTGGAAACCGGGGAGCTGTTTTTT. Its translation is CASSLDGQGVETGELFF.

The CDR3 spells CASSWRQGSRTDTQYF. The CDR3 region has the DNA TGTGCCAGCAGCTGGAGACAGGGGTCTCGCACAGATACGCAGTATTTT. The V call is TRBV5-4, the J call TRBJ2-3; the match to TRBD1 covers 8 bases. With V trimmed by 3 bases and J by 1 base, 7 bases remained unmatched. Per germline, CDR1 SGHNT and CDR2 YYREEE (reference sequence). The CDR3 is 16 amino acids.

The J gene is TRBJ2-1, the V gene TRBV6-5, with D possibly matching TRBD2 (6 bases). The CDR3 is 16 residues long. The germline V gene has CDR1 MNHEY and CDR2 SVGAGI. V lost 2 bases to trimming and J lost 0 bases, with 11 bases between them. The CDR3 sequence is CASSYRGISSYNEQFF. CDR3 DNA sequence: TGTGCCAGCAGTTACCGGGGGATTAGCTCCTACAATGAGCAGTTCTTC.

This chain connects TRBV2 to TRBJ2-5; no definite D call. The CDR3 runs to 16 residues. V was clipped by 2 bases and J by 4 bases, with 17 bases between them. Germline V gene sequence: CDR1 SNHLY, CDR2 FYNNEI. The CDR3 here is CASSEMDPILAETQYF. As DNA, the CDR3 is TGTGCCAGCAGTGAAATGGACCCCATATTGGCAGAGACCCAGTACTTC.

CDR3 nucleotide sequence: TGTGCCAGCAGCTCACAAGGACAGGTTTATGGCTACACCTTC. Translation: CASSSQGQVYGYTF. This chain joins TRBV13 and TRBJ1-2; 7 nucleotides match TRBD1. Germline-derived CDR1 and CDR2 are PRHDT and FYEKMQ (reference sequence). V gave up 4 bases and J gave up 5 bases; unmatched junction bases: 7. This CDR3 is built from 14 residues.

The chain is built from TRBV5-1 and TRBJ2-3; D unclear. The V end lost 5 bases, the J end lost 9 bases, and 22 bases lay between the germline ends. CDR3 length equals 15 residues. Per germline, CDR1 SGHRS and CDR2 YFSETQ. CDR3 residues: CASRVDATGVGTQYF. The DNA for the CDR3 is TGCGCCAGCAGGGTGGATGCCACGGGCGTCGGGACGCAGTATTTT.

This clone was recorded once. V usage is TRBV6-6 and J usage is TRBJ2-7; TRBD2 matches 11 bases. Germline loops: CDR1 MNHNY, CDR2 SVGAGI (reference sequence). V lost 2 bases, J lost 4 bases, and 7 bases stayed unmatched. This CDR3 spans 16 amino acids. As DNA, the CDR3 is TGTGCCAGCAGTTACGGCACTAGCGGGAGCTATTACGAGCAGTACTTC. Translation: CASSYGTSGSYYEQYF.

The chain recombines TRBV5-4 with TRBJ1-4; D not resolved. V lost 0 bases to trimming and J lost 2 bases, with 5 bases between them. Germline values: CDR1 SGHNT, CDR2 YYREEE (reference sequence). This CDR3 comprises 14 residues. In nucleotides, the CDR3 is TGTGCCAGCAGCTTGGAAGGGACTAATGAAAAACTGTTTTTT. It encodes CASSLEGTNEKLFF.

The genes are TRBV25-1 and TRBJ2-7; TRBD1 matches at 9 bases. This CDR3 is 15 amino acids long. The trim removed 1 base at V and 1 base at J, leaving 2 bases unmatched. Per germline, CDR1 MGHDK and CDR2 SYGVNS. The CDR3 DNA follows: TGTGCCAGCAGTGAATTAGGGACAGGGTCCTACGAGCAGTACTTC. This sequence encodes CASSELGTGSYEQYF.

The V and J genes are TRBV7-6 and TRBJ2-1; D remains unclear. The CDR3 contains 16 residues. CDR1 and CDR2 (germline): SGHVS, FNYEAQ. V lost 2 bases and J 2 bases, leaving 13 bases between the germline ends. This CDR3 is CASSLYAYPTYNEQFF. CDR3 nucleotides: TGTGCCAGCAGCTTATACGCTTACCCCACCTACAATGAGCAGTTCTTC.

V is TRBV27 and J is TRBJ1-1; no reliable D call. Germline lookup yields CDR1 MNHEY and CDR2 SMNVEV (reference sequence). Trimming pared 5 bases from V and 0 bases from J, leaving 19 bases between. The CDR3 is 17 amino acids. In DNA, the CDR3 is TGTGCCAGCAGTCCCCTCCCCCGGTCGGATTTGAACACTGAAGCTTTCTTT. It is translated as CASSPLPRSDLNTEAFF.

The chain uses TRBV19 and TRBJ2-1, with no clear D. V lost 5 bases, J lost 0 bases, and 14 bases lay in between. The CDR3 extends over 16 amino acids. Germline V gives CDR1 LNHDA, CDR2 SQIVND (reference sequence). CDR3 amino acids: CASSSSNVRSYNEQFF. The CDR3 bases are TGTGCCAGTAGTTCTTCCAACGTCCGCTCCTACAATGAGCAGTTCTTC. Looking up the rest from reference TRBV19 and TRBJ2-1 gives the full variable domain: DGGITQSPKYLFRKEGQNVTLSCEQNLNHDAMYWYRQDPGQGLRLIYYSQIVNDFQKGDIAEGYSVSREKKESFPLTVTSAQKNPTAFYLCASSSSNVRSYNEQFFGPGTRLTVL.

The chain joins TRBV7-8 to TRBJ1-5, with 7 bases identical to TRBD1. The CDR3 covers 16 residues. Germline values: CDR1 SGHVS, CDR2 FQNEAQ. V was pared by 2 bases and J by 3 bases, with 7 bases of the junction left unmatched. The CDR3 is CASSLTGVNTNQPQHF. The CDR3, as DNA: TGTGCCAGCAGCTTAACAGGGGTAAATACCAATCAGCCCCAGCATTTT.

The chain carries TRBV5-4 and TRBJ2-5; TRBD1 or TRBD2 may be the D gene (6 bases each). V was cut by 3 bases and J by 4 bases, with 13 bases left in between. This CDR3 has 14 residues. CDR1 and CDR2 from the germline V gene are SGHNT and YYREEE (reference sequence). CDR3 sequence: CASSSGAGGETQYF. For the CDR3, the DNA is TGTGCCAGCAGCTCGGGGGCCGGAGGAGAGACCCAGTACTTC.

This clone has only a few counts. This chain links TRBV28 with TRBJ2-7; TRBD2 matches at 8 bases. Trimming at V came to 2 bases and at J to 1 base, leaving 4 bases not matched to a gene. CDR3 length equals 15 residues. Per germline, CDR1 MDHEN and CDR2 SYDVKM. The CDR3 coding sequence is TGTGCCAGCAGTTTAATGCGGGAGGATTCCTACGAGCAGTACTTC. It translates to CASSLMREDSYEQYF. Combining the CDR3 with reference TRBV28 and TRBJ2-7 gives the whole variable domain DVKVTQSSRYLVKRTGEKVFLECVQDMDHENMFWYRQDPGLGLRLIYFSYDVKMKEKGDIPEGYSVSREKKERFSLILESASTNQTSMYLCASSLMREDSYEQYFGPGTRLTVT.

This sequence joins TRBV4-1 and TRBJ2-3, with D perhaps matching TRBD2 (5 bases). V was pared by 1 base and J by 2 bases, with 10 bases between. CDR3 length equals 15 residues. The germline V gene has CDR1 MGHRA and CDR2 YSYEKL. CDR3 coding DNA: TGCGCCAGCAGCCAAGTAGAGGGAGACACAGATACGCAGTATTTT. As protein: CASSQVEGDTDTQYF.

DNA for the CDR3: TGTGCCAGCAGCGTGGGGGGCAGGAATGAAAAACTGTTTTTT. Protein: CASSVGGRNEKLFF. The V call is TRBV9, the J call TRBJ1-4, with D possibly TRBD1 on 6 matching bases. CDR1 is SGDLS, CDR2 YYNGEE, per germline. This CDR3 contains 14 residues. V lost 2 bases, J lost 5 bases, and 10 bases lay in between.

The rearrangement links TRBV9 to TRBJ2-1, with D possibly being TRBD2 (5 bases). The germline V gene has CDR1 SGDLS and CDR2 YYNGEE. This CDR3 contains 13 residues. Trimming pared 4 bases from V and 3 bases from J, leaving 8 bases between. CDR3 bases: TGTGCCAGCAGCATCCGGGACTACAATGAGCAGTTCTTC. It codes for CASSIRDYNEQFF.

The V and J genes are TRBV9 and TRBJ1-6; D is uncertain. Trimming pared 0 bases from V and 0 bases from J, leaving 10 bases between. The germline CDR1 and CDR2 sequences are SGDLS and YYNGEE. The CDR3 loop spans 17 amino acids. The CDR3 sequence is CASSVEVNPSYNSPLHF. The DNA of the CDR3 is TGTGCCAGCAGCGTAGAGGTCAATCCCTCCTATAATTCACCCCTCCACTTT.

The chain joins TRBV6-1 to TRBJ1-1; D not resolved. Trimming took 1 base from V and 10 from J, leaving 10 bases between them. Per germline, CDR1 MNHNS and CDR2 SASEGT. This CDR3 has 12 amino acids. This chain's CDR3 is CASSEGGVAAFF. CDR3 DNA sequence: TGTGCCAGCAGTGAAGGTGGGGTCGCAGCTTTCTTT.

The J gene is TRBJ2-1, the V gene TRBV6-4, with 14 bases identical to TRBD2. V shed 2 bases, J shed 9 bases, and the junction held 18 bases outside the gene matches. Germline CDR1 MRHNA, CDR2 SNTAGT. The CDR3 is 20 amino acids. This chain's CDR3 is CASSDPVPGLAGEVGCEQFF. The CDR3 DNA reads as TGTGCCAGCAGTGACCCAGTCCCGGGACTAGCGGGAGAAGTGGGTTGTGAGCAGTTCTTC.

The genes are TRBV7-9 and TRBJ1-6; tentatively, D is TRBD1 (6 bases). With 6 bases removed from V and 4 bases from J, the gap between germline ends came to 13 bases. This CDR3 is 15 amino acids long. CDR1 and CDR2 (germline): SEHNR, FQNEAQ (reference sequence). CDR3 sequence: CASSLGGGYNSPLHF. CDR3 coding DNA: TGTGCCAGCAGTCTAGGGGGAGGATATAATTCACCCCTCCACTTT.

J is TRBJ2-7 and V is TRBV7-9; D possibly matches TRBD1 or TRBD2 (5 bases each). CDR3 size: 14 residues. The V end lost 8 bases, the J end lost 5 bases, and 19 bases lay between the germline ends. Germline values: CDR1 SEHNR, CDR2 FQNEAQ (reference sequence). CDR3 sequence reads: CASSRDVSLHEQYF. The CDR3 DNA is TGTGCCAGCTCGAGGGACGTATCGCTCCACGAGCAGTACTTC.